The sequence of this TCR beta chain was determined in a study of blood T cell repertoires in COVID-19. Generated by immunoSEQ multiplex PCR, the TCRdb table keeps only in-frame clones and is missing some. The sample has about 530,000 clones; approximately 88% are singletons. The CDR3 covers 16 residues. The germline CDR1 and CDR2 sequences are SGHDN and FVKESK. The V end lost 5 bases, the J end lost 0 bases, and 14 bases lay between the germline ends. V and J are TRBV14 and TRBJ2-1, with D possibly TRBD2 on 5 matching bases. This receptor was identified in a woman between 45 and 60 years old with COVID-19, enrolled during active disease. Sequencing input: peripheral blood. CDR3 DNA sequence: TGTGCCAGCAGCAGACCGGACTCCAGCTCCTACAATGAGCAGTTCTTC. Translating it yields CASSRPDSSSYNEQFF.